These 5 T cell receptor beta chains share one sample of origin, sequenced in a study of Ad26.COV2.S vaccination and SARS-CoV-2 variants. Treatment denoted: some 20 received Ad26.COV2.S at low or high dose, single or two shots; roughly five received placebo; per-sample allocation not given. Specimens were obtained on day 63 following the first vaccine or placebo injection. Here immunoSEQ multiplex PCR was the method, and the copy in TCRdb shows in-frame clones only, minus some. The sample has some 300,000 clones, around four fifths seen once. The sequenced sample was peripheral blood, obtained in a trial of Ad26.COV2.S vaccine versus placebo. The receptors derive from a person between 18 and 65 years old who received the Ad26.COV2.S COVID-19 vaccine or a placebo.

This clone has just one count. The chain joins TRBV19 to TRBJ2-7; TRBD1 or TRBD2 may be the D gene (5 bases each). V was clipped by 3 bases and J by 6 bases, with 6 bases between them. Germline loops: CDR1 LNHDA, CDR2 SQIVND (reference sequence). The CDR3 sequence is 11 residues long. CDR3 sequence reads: CASSMRGEQYF. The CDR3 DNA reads TGTGCCAGTAGTATGAGGGGCGAGCAGTACTTC. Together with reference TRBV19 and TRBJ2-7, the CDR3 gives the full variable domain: DGGITQSPKYLFRKEGQNVTLSCEQNLNHDAMYWYRQDPGQGLRLIYYSQIVNDFQKGDIAEGYSVSREKKESFPLTVTSAQKNPTAFYLCASSMRGEQYFGPGTRLTVT.

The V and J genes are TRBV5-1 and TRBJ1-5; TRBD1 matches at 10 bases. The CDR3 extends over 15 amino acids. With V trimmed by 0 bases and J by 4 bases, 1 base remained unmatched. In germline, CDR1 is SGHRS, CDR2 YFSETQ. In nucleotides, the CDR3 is TGCGCCAGCAGCTTGGAGGGACAGGGGAATCAGCCCCAGCATTTT. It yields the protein CASSLEGQGNQPQHF. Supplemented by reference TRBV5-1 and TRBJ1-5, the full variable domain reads KAGVTQTPRYLIKTRGQQVTLSCSPISGHRSVSWYQQTPGQGLQFLFEYFSETQRNKGNFPGRFSGRQFSNSRSEMNVSTLELGDSALYLCASSLEGQGNQPQHFGDGTRLSIL.

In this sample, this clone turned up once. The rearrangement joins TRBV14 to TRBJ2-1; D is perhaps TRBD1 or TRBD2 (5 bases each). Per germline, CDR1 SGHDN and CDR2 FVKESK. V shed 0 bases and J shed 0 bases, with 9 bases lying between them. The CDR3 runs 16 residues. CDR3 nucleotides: TGTGCCAGCAGCCAAGATATGGGGGTCTCCTACAATGAGCAGTTCTTC. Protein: CASSQDMGVSYNEQFF.

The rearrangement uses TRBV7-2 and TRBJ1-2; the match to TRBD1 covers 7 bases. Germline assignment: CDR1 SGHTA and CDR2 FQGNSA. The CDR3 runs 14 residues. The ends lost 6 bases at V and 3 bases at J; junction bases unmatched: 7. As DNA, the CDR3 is TGTGCCAGCAGACCTTACACAGGGGACTATGGCTACACCTTC. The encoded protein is CASRPYTGDYGYTF.

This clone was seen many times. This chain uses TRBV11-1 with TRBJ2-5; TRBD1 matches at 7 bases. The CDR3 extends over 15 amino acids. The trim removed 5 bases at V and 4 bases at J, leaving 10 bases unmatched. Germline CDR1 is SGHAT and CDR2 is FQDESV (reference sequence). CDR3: CASSLDREGRETQYF. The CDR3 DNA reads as TGTGCCAGCAGCCTCGACAGGGAAGGGAGAGAGACCCAGTACTTC.